The clone carrying this TCR beta chain was picked up a small number of times. This entry comes from a study of response to subunit inactivated influenza vaccine. TCRdb passed the RT-PCR reads through MiXCR, listing each CDR3 protein once. The repertoire holds 650,000 to 800,000 distinct CDR3 sequences, about 14% seen once, with roughly 6.4% in the top ten. Germline V gene data show CDR1 as SGHTA and CDR2 as FQGNSA. V gave up 4 bases and J gave up 9 bases, with 16 bases separating them. This CDR3 contains 13 residues. The rearrangement uses TRBV7-2 and TRBJ2-7; possibly TRBD1 for D (6 bases). The sample was PBMCs from blood, taken 14 days before vaccination. The source is a man between 50 and 59 years old who received an inactivated influenza vaccine. Written as DNA, the CDR3 is TGTGCCAGCAGCTCATTCGACAGGCAAGGGCAGTACTTC. It translates to CASSSFDRQGQYF.